These 31 T cell receptor beta chains came from one sample sequenced in a study of human T cells and chemical hapten exposure. One entry per CDR3 protein, called by TCRdb with MiXCR from the RACE reads. This sample has around 250,000 distinct CDR3 sequences, with 7.5% to 10% found just once. Time point here: pre-sensitization, week 0. Treatment in this sample: therapeutic diphenylcyclopropenone sensitization with weekly scalp DPC. The sequences come from whole blood, collected in connection with sensitization to the hapten diphenylcyclopropenone (DPC). The receptor set was obtained from a woman aged 40-49 years with alopecia areata. Some clones in this sample may be carry-over from other donors' samples.

The chain couples TRBV7-2 to TRBJ2-1, with TRBD2 matching over 16 bases. The length of the CDR3 is 19 residues. Trimming took 5 bases from V and 1 from J; bases not matched to a gene: 8. Germline CDR1 SGHTA, CDR2 FQGNSA. Written as DNA, the CDR3 is TGTGCCAGCAGCCCCGGGACTAGCGGGAGGGCCCGTTCCTACAATGAGCAGTTCTTC. This translates into CASSPGTSGRARSYNEQFF.

This clonotype occurred a few times. V is TRBV6-2 or TRBV6-3 and J is TRBJ2-7; 8 nucleotides agree with TRBD2. Germline V gene lookup returns CDR1 MNHEY and CDR2 SVGEGT. J lost 4 bases, V lost 9 bases, and 14 bases had no gene match. The CDR3 sequence is 15 residues long. The CDR3, as DNA: TGTGCCAGTGATACCCGAGCGGGAGTATCATACGAGCAGTACTTC. It is translated as CASDTRAGVSYEQYF.

The chain combines TRBV20-1 with TRBJ2-3; tentatively, D is TRBD2 (5 bases). Deletions cut 1 base from V and 4 bases from J, with 18 bases between. CDR1 and CDR2 from the germline V gene are DFQATT and SNEGSKA (reference sequence). This CDR3 is 16 amino acids long. This chain's CDR3 is CSARGLRVTTADTQYF. CDR3 coding DNA: TGCAGTGCTAGAGGCCTGCGGGTAACCACTGCAGATACGCAGTATTTT.

At least ten counts were recorded for this clonotype. This sequence joins TRBV6-4 and TRBJ2-2, with D possibly matching TRBD2 (6 bases). V was shortened by 4 bases and J by 3 bases, with 6 bases between the two germline ends. The germline V gene has CDR1 MRHNA and CDR2 SNTAGT. The CDR3 loop spans 13 amino acids. The CDR3 loop reads CASSAGDTGELFF. The DNA for the CDR3 is TGTGCCAGCAGTGCGGGAGACACCGGGGAGCTGTTTTTT.

This clonotype was detected only a few times. This sequence joins TRBV12-3 or TRBV12-4 and TRBJ2-2; TRBD1 is a possible D gene (5 bases). The V and J ends lost 1 base and 4 bases respectively, with 13 bases between them. The CDR3 contains 16 residues. The CDR3 DNA reads TGTGCCAGCAGTTTAGAGGGGCGAAGTGGCACCGGGGAGCTGTTTTTT. This sequence encodes CASSLEGRSGTGELFF.

This clonotype came up a few times. The gene calls are TRBV6-6 and TRBJ2-2; D not resolved. V was pared by 2 bases and J by 5 bases, with 9 bases between. Per germline, CDR1 MNHNY and CDR2 SVGAGI (reference sequence). CDR3 size: 14 residues. CDR3 loop: CASSYMSGTGELFF. DNA of the CDR3: TGTGCCAGCAGTTACATGTCTGGGACCGGGGAGCTGTTTTTT.

V usage is TRBV28 and J usage is TRBJ2-7, with D unresolved. From germline, CDR1 is MDHEN and CDR2 SYDVKM. The ends were cut back, 3 bases at V and 6 bases at J, with 6 bases in the middle. This CDR3 is 11 amino acids long. CDR3 in DNA: TGTGCCAGCAGTTTTAGGAGCGAGCAGTACTTC. Its protein is CASSFRSEQYF.

The chain links TRBV6-5 to TRBJ2-2; 7 positions match TRBD1. Trimming cost V 6 bases and J 1 base; bases outside gene matches: 8. The CDR3 is 16 amino acids. CDR1 and CDR2 (germline): MNHEY, SVGAGI. CDR3 region: CASSTGTVLNTGELFF. CDR3 DNA: TGTGCCAGCAGCACAGGGACAGTACTGAACACCGGGGAGCTGTTTTTT.

The J gene is TRBJ2-3, the V gene TRBV28; D uncertain. CDR1 and CDR2 from the germline V gene are MDHEN and SYDVKM. The CDR3 spans 13 residues. V dropped 3 bases and J dropped 6 bases, with 10 bases sitting between them. The DNA for the CDR3 is TGTGCCAGCAGTTTTCGGCACGCCGATACGCAGTATTTT. Its protein product is CASSFRHADTQYF.

This clonotype turned up a few times. The chain has TRBV28 and TRBJ2-3; unclear D gene. CDR3 size: 16 residues. The germline V gene has CDR1 MDHEN and CDR2 SYDVKM. V was pared by 5 bases and J by 4 bases, with 19 bases between. The CDR3 sequence: CASSPGNVGGPDTQYF. The DNA of the CDR3 is TGTGCCAGCAGTCCCGGCAATGTGGGCGGACCAGATACGCAGTATTTT.

This clonotype was found many times. The V and J genes are TRBV7-2 and TRBJ2-3; TRBD2 matches at 11 bases. With 1 base clipped from V and 4 bases from J, the junction kept 4 bases outside the gene matches. The CDR3 spans 16 residues. Germline V gene sequence: CDR1 SGHTA, CDR2 FQGNSA. CDR3 residues: CASSLVLAGVADTQYF. CDR3 sequence (DNA): TGTGCCAGCAGCTTAGTACTAGCGGGAGTGGCAGATACGCAGTATTTT.

In regard to this clonotype: The junction departs from the called germline gene at one end, perhaps through a read error. The chain combines TRBV15 with TRBJ2-2; the match to TRBD2 covers 8 bases. CDR3 length: 16 residues. Germline CDR1 is LNHNV and CDR2 is YYDKDF (reference sequence). In nucleotides, the CDR3 is TGTGCCACCAGCAGGGGGAATAGCGGGAACGCCGGGGAGCTGTTTTTT. Protein product: CATSRGNSGNAGELFF. The full variable domain, in which reference TRBV15 and TRBJ2-2 provide the parts outside the CDR3, is DAMVIQNPRYQVTQFGKPVTLSCSQTLNHNVMYWYQQKSSQAPKLLFHYYDKDFNNEADTPDNFQSRRPNTSFCFLDIRSPGLGDTAMYLCATSRGNSGNAGELFFGEGSRLTVL.

This chain joins TRBV20-1 and TRBJ2-3; 7 nucleotides match TRBD2. CDR1 is DFQATT and CDR2 is SNEGSKA in the germline V gene (reference sequence). The CDR3 is 14 amino acids. V trimming: 1 base; J trimming: 6 bases; junction bases outside the gene matches: 7. Here the CDR3 DNA reads TGCAGTGCTAGAGTTCTAGCGGAAAGGGATACGCAGTATTTT. It yields the protein CSARVLAERDTQYF.

This clonotype occurred a few times. The DNA for the CDR3 is TGTGCCAGCCCACGACCCGGGGCCACCGGGGAGCTGTTTTTT. This gives the protein CASPRPGATGELFF. The chain carries TRBV7-9 and TRBJ2-2; D may be TRBD1 or TRBD2 (5 bases each). This CDR3 region has 14 residues. Germline values: CDR1 SEHNR, CDR2 FQNEAQ (reference sequence). The ends were cut back, 8 bases at V and 4 bases at J, with 14 bases in the middle.

This clonotype was seen only a few times. The chain employs TRBV27 and TRBJ1-2; 11 bases fit TRBD1. This CDR3 has 17 amino acids. Trimming at V came to 0 bases and at J to 2 bases, leaving 5 bases not matched to a gene. The germline V gene has CDR1 MNHEY and CDR2 SMNVEV (reference sequence). Written as DNA, the CDR3 is TGTGCCAGCAGTTTATCGCTGGGACAGGGGGGCAACTATGGCTACACCTTC. It specifies CASSLSLGQGGNYGYTF.

This chain connects TRBV11-2 to TRBJ2-5; D is undetermined. The germline V gene has CDR1 SGHAT and CDR2 FQNNGV. This CDR3 contains 14 residues. V was cut by 0 bases and J by 1 base, with 6 bases left in between. The CDR3 region has the DNA TGTGCCAGCAGCTTAGACCTGGCCCAAGAGACCCAGTACTTC. Translating gives CASSLDLAQETQYF.

This clonotype was counted ten times or more. CDR3 region: CASSHRGASRRNEQFF. The DNA for the CDR3 is TGTGCCAGTTCGCACCGGGGGGCTAGCCGGAGGAATGAGCAGTTCTTC. J is TRBJ2-1 and V is TRBV7-8, with a tentative D call TRBD2 (7 bases). The CDR3 length is 16 residues. With 9 bases removed from V and 7 bases from J, the gap between germline ends came to 25 bases. Germline V lookup: CDR1 SGHVS, CDR2 FQNEAQ.

This clonotype was observed many times. This chain joins TRBV2 and TRBJ1-5; 7 nucleotides match TRBD1. Trimming cost V 7 bases and J 4 bases; bases outside gene matches: 1. Germline V CDR1 and CDR2: SNHLY, FYNNEI. The CDR3 contains 12 residues. CDR3 in amino acids: CASKQGNQPQHF. CDR3 coding DNA: TGTGCCAGCAAACAGGGGAATCAGCCCCAGCATTTT.

The V and J genes are TRBV5-5 and TRBJ1-1; no clear D gene. Germline-derived CDR1 and CDR2 are SGHKS and YYEKEE (reference sequence). The CDR3 runs to 17 residues. Trimming removed 0 bases from V and 4 bases from J, with 19 bases in between. The DNA of the CDR3 is TGTGCCAGCAGCTTGGATCCCATCCTCGGGGTGGGCACTGAAGCTTTCTTT. Encoded protein: CASSLDPILGVGTEAFF.

This clonotype turned up a few times. The chain has TRBV5-6 and TRBJ2-1, with 11 bases fitting TRBD2. The V segment lost 0 bases and the J segment 3 bases; nucleotides outside the gene matches: 2. The CDR3 has 16 amino acids. Per germline, CDR1 SGHDT and CDR2 YYEEEE. The CDR3 region is CASSLDLAGGYNEQFF. In DNA form, the CDR3 reads TGTGCCAGCAGCTTGGATCTAGCGGGAGGCTACAATGAGCAGTTCTTC.

The V and J genes are TRBV2 and TRBJ2-1; D is tentatively TRBD1 or TRBD2 (5 bases each). Per the germline V gene, CDR1 is SNHLY and CDR2 is FYNNEI. The CDR3 is 12 amino acids. With 6 bases removed from V and 10 bases from J, the gap between germline ends came to 13 bases. The CDR3 nucleotides read TGTGCCAGCAGAACGCTGGGACGAGAGCAGTTCTTC. Translating it yields CASRTLGREQFF.

V gene TRBV20-1 combines with J gene TRBJ1-5; 8 nucleotides align to TRBD1. Germline V lookup: CDR1 DFQATT, CDR2 SNEGSKA (reference sequence). V was pared by 4 bases and J by 1 base, with 12 bases of the junction left unmatched. The CDR3 is 17 residues long. The CDR3: CSAKDRVSLRSNQPQHF. In nucleotides, the CDR3 is TGCAGTGCTAAGGACAGGGTCTCTTTGCGGAGCAATCAGCCCCAGCATTTT.

The rearrangement uses TRBV21-1 and TRBJ2-2; the table's D call TRBD1 went unverified against the DNA. TRBV21-1 has pseudogene status. This CDR3 has 17 amino acids. CDR3 protein: CASSKAEREDRAGELFF. DNA for the CDR3: TGTGCCAGCAGCAAAGCTGAGCGCGAAGACAGGGCCGGGGAGCTGTTTTTT.

This clonotype was seen only a few times. The chain employs TRBV4-1 and TRBJ2-2, with 7 bases fitting TRBD1. The CDR3 contains 17 residues. Germline V gives CDR1 MGHRA, CDR2 YSYEKL. The junction had 11 bases not matched to a gene; V was cut back by 0 bases and J by 7 bases. The CDR3: CASSQDRVTGFSGELFF. Here the CDR3 DNA reads TGCGCCAGCAGCCAAGATCGAGTGACAGGGTTTAGCGGGGAGCTGTTTTTT.

The sample holds a few counts of this clonotype. The V call is TRBV2, the J call TRBJ2-1; 15 bases agree with TRBD2. The germline gives CDR1 SNHLY, CDR2 FYNNEI. V shed 7 bases, J shed 6 bases, and the junction held 1 base outside the gene matches. CDR3 length: 14 amino acids. The chain's CDR3 is CASKGLAGGNEQFF. As DNA, the CDR3 is TGTGCCAGCAAGGGACTAGCGGGAGGCAATGAGCAGTTCTTC.

The chain employs TRBV6-6 and TRBJ2-1; D gene uncertain. The germline V and J ends were trimmed by 9 bases and 0 bases, with 12 bases remaining between them. The V gene's germline CDR1 is MNHNY and CDR2 SVGAGI (reference sequence). CDR3 length: 14 residues. The CDR3, as DNA: TGTGCCAGATGGGCGGAGAGCTCCTACAATGAGCAGTTCTTC. This sequence encodes CARWAESSYNEQFF.

This clonotype has only a few counts. The V call is TRBV3-1, the J call TRBJ2-2; D not resolved. The CDR3 is 14 amino acids. Looked up from germline, CDR1 is LGHDT and CDR2 is YNNKEL (reference sequence). V lost 6 bases to trimming and J lost 6 bases, with 14 bases between them. The CDR3: CASRPRLGAGELFF. The CDR3 DNA follows: TGTGCCAGCAGACCCCGGCTCGGTGCCGGGGAGCTGTTTTTT. The variable domain in full, with the rest retrieved from reference TRBV3-1 and TRBJ2-2, is DTAVSQTPKYLVTQMGNDKSIKCEQNLGHDTMYWYKQDSKKFLKIMFSYNNKELIINETVPNRFSPKSPDKAHLNLHINSLELGDSAVYFCASRPRLGAGELFFGEGSRLTVL.

This clonotype was seen repeatedly, ten times or more. The chain uses TRBV7-9 and TRBJ2-7, with TRBD1 matching 7 bases. Looked up from germline, CDR1 is SEHNR and CDR2 is FQNEAQ (reference sequence). Trimming cost V 10 bases and J 2 bases; bases outside gene matches: 5. The CDR3 is 12 amino acids. The CDR3 region is CATRDSPYEQYF. CDR3 bases: TGTGCCACCCGGGACAGCCCCTACGAGCAGTACTTC.

The chain couples TRBV2 to TRBJ2-5; D is unclear. This CDR3 has 13 residues. V shed 7 bases and J shed 0 bases, with 9 bases lying between them. Germline V gene sequence: CDR1 SNHLY, CDR2 FYNNEI. CDR3 loop: CASTVFHQETQYF. In nucleotides, the CDR3 is TGTGCCAGCACTGTATTCCACCAAGAGACCCAGTACTTC.

V is TRBV7-8 and J is TRBJ1-1, with 9 bases aligning to TRBD1. V lost 5 bases and J lost 4; bases outside the gene matches: 8. The CDR3 totals 15 residues. In germline, CDR1 is SGHVS, CDR2 FQNEAQ. CDR3 sequence reads: CASSLYPTGGTEAFF. DNA of the CDR3: TGTGCCAGCAGCCTCTACCCGACAGGGGGCACTGAAGCTTTCTTT. Full variable domain (outside the CDR3, taken from reference TRBV7-8 and TRBJ1-1): GAGVSQSPRYKVAKRGQDVALRCDPISGHVSLFWYQQALGQGPEFLTYFQNEAQLDKSGLPSDRFFAERPEGSVSTLKIQRTQQEDSAVYLCASSLYPTGGTEAFFGQGTRLTVV.

This clonotype was detected many times. The V call is TRBV7-2, the J call TRBJ2-7; D call uncertain. The V gene lost 5 bases and the J gene lost 2 bases, with 13 bases spanning the gap. CDR1 SGHTA and CDR2 FQGNSA come from the germline V gene. CDR3 length: 14 residues. The CDR3 is CASSPHELPYEQYF. The CDR3 coding sequence is TGTGCCAGCAGCCCCCACGAGTTACCCTACGAGCAGTACTTC.